These T cell receptor beta chains were read from a single sample in a study of PD-1 blockade in classical Hodgkin lymphoma. The table came from immunoSEQ multiplex PCR; TCRdb's copy has only in-frame clones and leaves some out. The sample shows about 59,000 clones, 90% of them seen only once. The sequenced sample was peripheral blood mononuclear cells (PBMCs), obtained at baseline. These receptors originate from a human donor with classical Hodgkin lymphoma. CDR3s include the opening cysteine and the closing phenylalanine or tryptophan. The order of the fields is V gene, J gene, CDR3 protein.

V: TRBV6-1
J: TRBJ1-2
CDR3: CASSEQLNYGYTF

V: TRBV19
J: TRBJ2-7
CDR3: CASSRDPWSSYEQYF

V: TRBV6-6
J: TRBJ1-4
CDR3: CASSYRGGDEKLFF

V: TRBV15
J: TRBJ2-7
CDR3: CATSYGDVIGEQYF

V: TRBV28
J: TRBJ1-2
CDR3: CASSFPTGRTYGYTF

V: TRBV28
J: TRBJ1-1
CDR3: CASSLLQVNTEAFF

V: TRBV7-2
J: TRBJ1-4
CDR3: CASSLGGRAEKLFF

V: TRBV11-2
J: TRBJ1-2
CDR3: CASSPGQGVYGYTF

V: TRBV4-2
J: TRBJ2-7
CDR3: CASSQDTHEQYF

V: TRBV7-9
J: TRBJ2-7
CDR3: CASSLVNNYEQYF

V: TRBV28
J: TRBJ1-1
CDR3: CASSFWRSSEAFF

V: TRBV10-3
J: TRBJ2-7
CDR3: CAIAGNTYEQYF

V: TRBV4-1
J: TRBJ1-5
CDR3: CASSQDILREQPQHF

V: TRBV5-8
J: TRBJ2-1
CDR3: CASSPLQFF

V: TRBV9
J: TRBJ1-2
CDR3: CASSVAGDYGYTF

V: TRBV2
J: TRBJ2-5
CDR3: CASSDQLVLETQYF

V: TRBV7-6
J: TRBJ2-5
CDR3: CASSLQAGSETQYF

V: TRBV6-1
J: TRBJ1-1
CDR3: CASSEEGLNTEAFF

V: TRBV6-5
J: TRBJ1-6
CDR3: CASGRSSPLHF

V: TRBV10-3
J: TRBJ1-2
CDR3: CAIRPGSLGDGYTF

V: TRBV28
J: TRBJ2-3
CDR3: CASSLSPDSTDTQYF

V: TRBV6-1
J: TRBJ1-4
CDR3: CASFRDRGNEKLFF

V: TRBV6-1
J: TRBJ2-7
CDR3: CASSPRQSPYEQYF

V: TRBV6-6
J: TRBJ2-7
CDR3: CASSSPAGAANEQYF

V: TRBV6-6
J: TRBJ1-4
CDR3: CASNQGVNEKLFF

V: TRBV29-1
J: TRBJ2-5
CDR3: CSVEAGETQYF

V: TRBV2
J: TRBJ1-2
CDR3: CASSEDREAGYTF

V: TRBV6-1
J: TRBJ2-7
CDR3: CASCSPGVYEQYF

V: TRBV7-8
J: TRBJ1-1
CDR3: CASSPLWGRNTEAFF